This T cell receptor beta chain was identified in a study of T cells in Graves' hyperthyroidism and ophthalmopathy. Those with hyperthyroidism were 18 to 65 years old, newly diagnosed, and ill for under 2 months. V dropped 6 bases and J dropped 4; count of bases not matched to a gene: 13. The CDR3 length is 16 residues. RNA transcripts served as the template for amplifying TCR beta CDR3 regions. HTBI primers drove first-round RT-PCR of the TCR CDR3. One entry per CDR3 protein results from TCRdb running MiXCR on the multiplex PCR reads. This table holds about 590,000 distinct CDR3 sequences, more than 15% found once. A remark on this clonotype: The antigen is not known. Given a much more abundant clone one base away, this may be a read error.

Study-wide findings and caveats: Stable hyperthyroidism was separated from ophthalmopathy by a model based on 13 V-J features. Most thyroid clonotypes expanded above 0.001 were also detected in blood.

Material: blood. The chain links TRBV12-3 or TRBV12-4 to TRBJ2-7; TRBD2 matches 9 bases. The receptor comes from a woman between 25 and 40 years old with Graves' hyperthyroidism. This CDR3 is CASSQELAGFGYEQYF. The CDR3 DNA follows: TGTGCCAGCAGCCAAGAACTAGCGGGTTTCGGGTACGAGCAGTACTTC.